The clone carrying this T cell receptor (beta chain) showed up many times. What it recognizes is unknown. The data are from a study of neurological immune-mediated disorders. Study conclusions and caveats: As far as clinical or MRI features were concerned, none was associated with the multiple sclerosis repertoire cluster. It was the repertoires of 18 of 34 multiple sclerosis patients that phylogenetic grouping placed in one related-CDR3 cluster, which is a possible signature.

The cDNA was synthesized by means of template-switch 5'RACE, which was carried out with 10-nucleotide random UMIs. One entry per CDR3 protein results from TCRdb running MiXCR on the 5' RACE reads. The table shows 40,000 to 55,000 distinct CDR3 sequences, with approximately 2.8% occurring only once. CDR3 length: 16 amino acids. The V and J ends lost 2 bases and 8 bases respectively, with 18 bases between them. The germline CDR1 and CDR2 sequences are MNHEY and SVGAGI. The V and J genes are TRBV6-5 and TRBJ1-4; TRBD1 might be the D (6 bases). The specimen sequenced was PBMCs. The receptor was isolated from a woman in her forties or fifties with multiple sclerosis. Here the CDR3 reads CASSYRTGTGPEKLFF. DNA of the CDR3: TGTGCCAGCAGTTACCGAACGGGAACAGGGCCGGAAAAACTGTTTTTT.